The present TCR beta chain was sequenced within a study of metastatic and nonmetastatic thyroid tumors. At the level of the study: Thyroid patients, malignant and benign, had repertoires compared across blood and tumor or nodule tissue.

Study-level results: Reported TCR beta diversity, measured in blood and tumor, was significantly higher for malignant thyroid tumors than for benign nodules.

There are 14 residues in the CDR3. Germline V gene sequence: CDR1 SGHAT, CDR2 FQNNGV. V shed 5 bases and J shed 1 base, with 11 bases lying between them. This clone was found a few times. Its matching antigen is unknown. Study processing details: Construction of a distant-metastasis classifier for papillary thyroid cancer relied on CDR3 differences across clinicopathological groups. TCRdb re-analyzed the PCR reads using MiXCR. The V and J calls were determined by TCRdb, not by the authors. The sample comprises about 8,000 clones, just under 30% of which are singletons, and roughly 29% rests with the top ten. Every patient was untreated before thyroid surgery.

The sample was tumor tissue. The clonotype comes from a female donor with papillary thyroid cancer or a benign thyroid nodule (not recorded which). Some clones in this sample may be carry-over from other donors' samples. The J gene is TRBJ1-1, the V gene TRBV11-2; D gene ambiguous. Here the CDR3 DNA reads TGTGCCAGCAGCCCCCGGACGGCGAACACTGAAGCTTTCTTT. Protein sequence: CASSPRTANTEAFF.